This T cell receptor (beta chain) was identified in a study of T cells after yellow fever vaccination. TCRdb reanalysed the 5' RACE reads using MiXCR and keeps one entry per CDR3 protein. The table has more than 300,000 distinct CDR3 sequences, about 6.6% seen once. The sequence came from a man younger than 35 who received the YFV17D yellow fever vaccine. The sample consisted of PBMCs, taken about 49 days after the first yellow fever vaccination.

CDR3: CASSPTPPGGHRDTQYF. As DNA, the CDR3 is TGTGCCAGCAGTCCGACTCCCCCGGGGGGCCATCGAGATACGCAGTATTTT. The rearrangement links TRBV6-1 to TRBJ2-3, with TRBD2 as a possible D gene (7 bases). V was pared by 5 bases and J by 5 bases, with 23 bases between. The CDR3 runs 17 residues. Germline V gene sequence: CDR1 MNHNS, CDR2 SASEGT.